Shown below are 29 T cell receptor beta chains from a single sample sequenced in a study of graft-versus-host responses after intestinal transplantation. Which antigens these TCRs recognize remains unknown. Only in-frame clones appear in the TCRdb table, and some are missing; sequencing was by immunoSEQ multiplex PCR. The data hold over 85,000 clones, with 85% to 95% observed a single time. Specimen: unstimulated CD8+ T cells sorted from spleen or lymph node cells, collected before intestinal transplant. The receptors were sampled from a human donor who received an intestinal transplant.

The chain has TRBV11-2 and TRBJ2-7; 11 bases are shared with TRBD1. The CDR3 is 14 residues long. Trimming at V came to 4 bases and at J to 5 bases, leaving 4 bases not matched to a gene. The germline V gene has CDR1 SGHAT and CDR2 FQNNGV. The CDR3 DNA reads TGTGCCAGCAGCTCGGACAGGGGGCATCACGAGCAGTACTTC. This sequence encodes CASSSDRGHHEQYF.

V is TRBV6-5 and J is TRBJ2-7; no firm D call. Trimming removed 2 bases from V and 2 bases from J, with 7 bases in between. CDR3 length equals 13 residues. Germline CDR1 reads MNHEY; CDR2 reads SVGAGI. The CDR3 sequence is CASSYGLPYEQYF. The CDR3 DNA reads TGTGCCAGCAGTTACGGGCTACCCTACGAGCAGTACTTC.

The gene calls are TRBV6-5 and TRBJ1-2; 8 nucleotides line up with TRBD1. With 2 bases clipped from V and 6 bases from J, the junction kept 5 bases outside the gene matches. The CDR3 runs to 14 residues. Germline loops: CDR1 MNHEY, CDR2 SVGAGI. CDR3 sequence: CASSYGQGANGYTF. The CDR3 coding sequence is TGTGCCAGCAGTTACGGGCAGGGGGCAAATGGCTACACCTTC.

Regarding this clone: Different DNA sequences within this sample yield the same CDR3. The rearrangement joins TRBV6-1 to TRBJ2-2; D gene uncertain. This CDR3 is 12 amino acids long. The V end lost 2 bases, the J end lost 8 bases, and 6 bases lay between the germline ends. Germline V gene sequence: CDR1 MNHNS, CDR2 SASEGT. The CDR3 DNA follows: TGTGCCAGCAGTGAACTGGGTGGGGAGCTGTTTTTT. This encodes CASSELGGELFF.

This clone occurred a few times. The V call is TRBV9, the J call TRBJ2-2; a possible D gene is TRBD2 (5 bases). The germline CDR1 and CDR2 sequences are SGDLS and YYNGEE. V was shortened by 4 bases and J by 4 bases, with 11 bases between the two germline ends. The CDR3 is 14 residues long. The CDR3 DNA reads as TGTGCCAGCAGCCGATCGGAGGCCACCGGGGAGCTGTTTTTT. It codes for CASSRSEATGELFF.

The genes are TRBV6-5 and TRBJ2-1; 9 bases align to TRBD1. Germline V gene sequence: CDR1 MNHEY, CDR2 SVGAGI. This CDR3 region has 16 residues. V gave up 0 bases and J gave up 2 bases; unmatched junction bases: 2. The CDR3 spells CASSYSQGAPYNEQFF. The CDR3 DNA reads as TGTGCCAGCAGTTACTCACAGGGGGCCCCCTACAATGAGCAGTTCTTC.

The chain uses TRBV5-3 and TRBJ2-7; TRBD2 agrees at 8 bases. TRBV5-3 is flagged as an ORF with uncertain function. The V gene end was trimmed by 1 base and the J gene end by 6 bases; junction bases not matched to a gene: 9. There are 15 residues in the CDR3. DNA of the CDR3: TGTGCCAGAAGCTTGCCTAGCGGGCCCGGCGGCGAGCAGTACTTC. It is translated as CARSLPSGPGGEQYF.

The genes are TRBV10-3 and TRBJ2-7; D uncertain. V was trimmed by 2 bases and J by 3 bases, leaving 8 bases between them. Germline V CDR1 and CDR2: ENHRY, SYGVKD. This CDR3 is 13 amino acids long. The CDR3 DNA reads TGTGCCATCAGTGAGGGCAGCAGCTACGAGCAGTACTTC. The encoded protein is CAISEGSSYEQYF.

This chain links TRBV7-9 with TRBJ2-3; tentative D call: TRBD1 (7 bases). Germline-derived CDR1 and CDR2 are SEHNR and FQNEAQ (reference sequence). The CDR3 runs to 16 residues. V was shortened by 0 bases and J by 2 bases, with 12 bases between the two germline ends. CDR3 nucleotides: TGTGCCAGCAGCTTAGCCGCAGGGGGGAACACAGATACGCAGTATTTT. Its translation is CASSLAAGGNTDTQYF.

This chain joins TRBV9 and TRBJ2-1, with 8 positions matching TRBD2. V trimming: 7 bases; J trimming: 6 bases; junction bases outside the gene matches: 18. Germline assignment: CDR1 SGDLS and CDR2 YYNGEE. The CDR3 has 17 residues. The CDR3 here is CASAVLGAGGPSNEQFF. CDR3 nucleotides: TGTGCCAGCGCTGTCCTGGGGGCGGGAGGACCGTCCAATGAGCAGTTCTTC.

This rearrangement joins TRBV5-1 to TRBJ2-3; 7 bases are a match to TRBD1. CDR1 and CDR2 from the germline V gene are SGHRS and YFSETQ. V lost 6 bases and J lost 1; bases outside the gene matches: 8. The CDR3 is 15 amino acids. CDR3 in DNA: TGCGCCAGCAAGACAGGGAATCAACGCACAGATACGCAGTATTTT. It translates to CASKTGNQRTDTQYF.

The table lists this clone with a few counts. The V call is TRBV7-9, the J call TRBJ2-1, with TRBD2 matching 10 bases. CDR3 size: 17 residues. Germline V gives CDR1 SEHNR, CDR2 FQNEAQ (reference sequence). V dropped 5 bases and J dropped 5; count of bases not matched to a gene: 12. The chain's CDR3 is CASSPSLSGRANNEQFF. CDR3 nucleotides: TGTGCCAGCAGCCCCAGCCTAAGCGGGAGGGCTAACAATGAGCAGTTCTTC.

V usage is TRBV7-9 and J usage is TRBJ2-7; 11 bases fit TRBD2. Trimming cost V 5 bases and J 6 bases; bases outside gene matches: 9. The CDR3 has 15 amino acids. The germline V gene has CDR1 SEHNR and CDR2 FQNEAQ (reference sequence). The CDR3, as DNA: TGTGCCAGCAGCCGCGGGGGTCTAGCGGGAGGCGAGCAGTACTTC. Translated, it gives CASSRGGLAGGEQYF.

On this clone: One end of the junction is discordant with germline, which a read error may explain. At the DNA level, this CDR3 is encoded by other sequences in the same sample as well. V usage is TRBV7-9 and J usage is TRBJ2-7; tentative D call: TRBD2 (5 bases). The germline V gene has CDR1 SEHNR and CDR2 FQNEAQ (reference sequence). The CDR3 length is 12 residues. DNA of the CDR3: TGCGCCAGCAGCTTAGGACTGAACGAGCAGTACTTC. It yields the protein CASSLGLNEQYF.

The chain carries TRBV18 and TRBJ2-7; D is uncertain. Trimming took off 4 bases at V and 3 bases at J, with 19 bases between the two ends. CDR1 KGHSH and CDR2 LQKENI come from the germline V gene. The CDR3 has 16 amino acids. The CDR3 DNA is TGTGCCAGCTCACGCGGAATGGTAGCCTGGGGCTACGAGCAGTACTTC. It encodes CASSRGMVAWGYEQYF.

This chain uses TRBV7-3 with TRBJ2-2; a weak D match, TRBD1 (5 bases). The germline V and J ends were trimmed by 5 bases and 5 bases, with 15 bases remaining between them. The CDR3 spans 15 residues. Germline values: CDR1 SGHTA, CDR2 FQGTGA. The CDR3, as DNA: TGTGCCAGCAGCAAGGACAACCCTGGGACCGGGGAGCTGTTTTTT. This codes for CASSKDNPGTGELFF.

This chain joins TRBV29-1 and TRBJ2-7; D is unclear. The CDR3 covers 10 residues. V was trimmed by 5 bases and J by 7 bases, leaving 9 bases between them. Germline CDR1 SQVTM, CDR2 ANQGSEA. CDR3 region: CSVIEVEQYF. The CDR3 DNA sequence: TGCAGCGTTATCGAAGTGGAGCAGTACTTC.

This chain joins TRBV11-2 and TRBJ2-3; maybe TRBD1 (5 bases). CDR1 is SGHAT and CDR2 is FQNNGV in the germline V gene. The CDR3 extends over 16 amino acids. V gave up 0 bases and J gave up 6 bases, with 16 bases separating them. CDR3 nucleotide sequence: TGTGCCAGCAGCTTAGATTCCGGTGGGGCTCAGGATACGCAGTATTTT. It codes for CASSLDSGGAQDTQYF.

The chain recombines TRBV19 with TRBJ2-2; 7 bases map to TRBD1. With 4 bases clipped from V and 5 bases from J, the junction kept 7 bases outside the gene matches. Germline V CDR1 and CDR2: LNHDA, SQIVND (reference sequence). The length of the CDR3 is 15 residues. This chain's CDR3 is CASSNRGVRTGELFF. CDR3 DNA sequence: TGTGCCAGTAGTAACAGGGGTGTACGTACCGGGGAGCTGTTTTTT.

The chain recombines TRBV30 with TRBJ1-5; D gene uncertain. The CDR3 spans 12 residues. Germline CDR1 is GTSNPN and CDR2 is SVGIG (reference sequence). V was clipped by 1 base and J by 6 bases, with 7 bases between them. CDR3 sequence (DNA): TGTGCCTGGAGTGACGGGAGTCAGCCCCAGCATTTT. It is translated as CAWSDGSQPQHF. Together with reference TRBV30 and TRBJ1-5, the CDR3 gives the full variable domain: SQTIHQWPATLVQPVGSPLSLECTVEGTSNPNLYWYRQAAGRGLQLLFYSVGIGQISSEVPQNLSASRPQDRQFILSSKKLLLSDSGFYLCAWSDGSQPQHFGDGTRLSIL.

The rearrangement joins TRBV7-9 to TRBJ2-1, with 7 positions matching TRBD2. V lost 5 bases to trimming and J lost 9 bases; unmatched junction nucleotides: 1. The germline CDR1 and CDR2 sequences are SEHNR and FQNEAQ (reference sequence). The CDR3 is made up of 11 amino acids. The CDR3 nucleotides are TGTGCCAGCAGCCGGACTAGTGAGCAGTTCTTC. Amino acids: CASSRTSEQFF.

Only a few counts were recorded for this clone. V is TRBV4-1 and J is TRBJ2-7; D tentatively fits TRBD1 or TRBD2 (5 bases each). Trimming took off 4 bases at V and 3 bases at J, with 10 bases between the two ends. Germline values: CDR1 MGHRA, CDR2 YSYEKL. The CDR3 contains 13 residues. The CDR3 loop reads CASSPGPNYEQYF. In DNA, the CDR3 is TGCGCCAGCAGCCCGGGACCGAACTACGAGCAGTACTTC.

This chain links TRBV13 with TRBJ1-1; maybe TRBD1 (5 bases). V lost 1 base, J lost 6 bases, and 12 bases lay in between. The germline V gene has CDR1 PRHDT and CDR2 FYEKMQ (reference sequence). The CDR3 has 14 amino acids. CDR3 sequence reads: CASSLVGGEAEAFF. CDR3 nucleotide sequence: TGTGCCAGCAGCTTAGTGGGGGGGGAGGCTGAAGCTTTCTTT.

The chain combines TRBV7-3 with TRBJ2-1, with unresolved D. The germline CDR1 and CDR2 sequences are SGHTA and FQGTGA. This CDR3 is 15 amino acids long. V gave up 4 bases and J gave up 6 bases, with 16 bases separating them. CDR3 nucleotide sequence: TGTGCCAGCAGCTCAACTGGGGTAGGAATCAATGAGCAGTTCTTC. Its protein product is CASSSTGVGINEQFF.

V is TRBV27 and J is TRBJ2-1; 8 bases map to TRBD1. The germline V gene has CDR1 MNHEY and CDR2 SMNVEV (reference sequence). With 5 bases clipped from V and 8 bases from J, the junction kept 8 bases outside the gene matches. This CDR3 has 14 residues. The CDR3 DNA is TGTGCCAGCAGTCGGACAGGGTCTAACGATGAGCAGTTCTTC. Residues: CASSRTGSNDEQFF.

The DNA for the CDR3 is TGCGCCAGCAGCTTGGGAGGGGGCAGGACTGAAGCTTTCTTT. It specifies CASSLGGGRTEAFF. The chain uses TRBV5-1 and TRBJ1-1, with 7 bases aligning to TRBD1. This CDR3 spans 14 amino acids. Trimming took 0 bases from V and 5 from J; bases not matched to a gene: 4. Germline assignment: CDR1 SGHRS and CDR2 YFSETQ.

This clone was seen once. The rearrangement links TRBV5-1 to TRBJ2-3; 12 positions agree with TRBD2. V lost 1 base, J lost 5 bases, and 2 bases stayed unmatched. CDR3 length: 15 amino acids. Germline CDR1 is SGHRS and CDR2 is YFSETQ. DNA for the CDR3: TGCGCCAGCAGCTTGTTGGGACTAGCGGGAGATACGCAGTATTTT. Protein sequence: CASSLLGLAGDTQYF.

The genes are TRBV10-3 and TRBJ2-7; D ambiguous. Per germline, CDR1 ENHRY and CDR2 SYGVKD. V lost 4 bases, J lost 2 bases, and 15 bases lay in between. The CDR3 spans 15 residues. CDR3: CAISVGANLAYEQYF. For the CDR3, the DNA is TGTGCCATCAGTGTAGGCGCAAACCTCGCCTACGAGCAGTACTTC.

This rearrangement joins TRBV2 to TRBJ2-5, with D maybe TRBD2 (6 bases). The CDR3 length is 12 residues. Germline lookup yields CDR1 SNHLY and CDR2 FYNNEI. V was cut by 3 bases and J by 7 bases, with 9 bases left in between. CDR3 in DNA: TGTGCCAGCAGTGATGGGGGAGGGACCCAGTACTTC. Amino acids: CASSDGGGTQYF.